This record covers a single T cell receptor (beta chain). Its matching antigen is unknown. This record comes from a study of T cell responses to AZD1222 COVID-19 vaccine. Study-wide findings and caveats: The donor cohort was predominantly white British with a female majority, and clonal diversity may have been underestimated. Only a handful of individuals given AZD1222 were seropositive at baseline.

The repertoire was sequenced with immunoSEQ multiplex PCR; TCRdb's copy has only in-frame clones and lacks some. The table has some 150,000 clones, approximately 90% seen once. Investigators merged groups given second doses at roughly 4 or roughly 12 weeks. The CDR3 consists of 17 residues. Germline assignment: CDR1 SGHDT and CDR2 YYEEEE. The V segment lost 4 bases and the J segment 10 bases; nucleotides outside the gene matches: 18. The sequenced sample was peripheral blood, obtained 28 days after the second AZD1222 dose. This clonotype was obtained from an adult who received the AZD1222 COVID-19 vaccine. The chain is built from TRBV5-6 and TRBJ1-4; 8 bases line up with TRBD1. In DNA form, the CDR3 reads TGTGCCAGCAGCGAATTTGGGGCCGACAGGGGTGTTTTAAAACTGTTTTTT. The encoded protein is CASSEFGADRGVLKLFF.